Below, 31 T cell receptor beta chains from the same sample are listed, as sequenced in a study of T cells in Graves' hyperthyroidism and ophthalmopathy (dated by TCRdb to the late 2010s). The library came from multiplex PCR. This sample was sequenced with an Illumina HiSeq 2000. The TCR beta CDR3 regions were amplified from the RNA transcripts. The TCR CDR3 was subjected to a first round of RT-PCR using the HTBI primer set and the Qiagen OneStep RT-PCR kit. The public sequencing data were trimmed at Q25 with fastp and processed into clonotypes with MiXCR by TCRdb, which kept only in-frame beta chains. Records with the same CDR3 protein are collapsed into one entry carrying the most frequent genes and DNA. The sample table holds a few hundred thousand distinct CDR3 sequences, of which about 43% were seen once. Clones ranked in the top ten supply about 7.9% of the sample. Sequenced: peripheral blood or thyroid tissue (not recorded which). The receptors were gathered from a woman under 30 with Graves' hyperthyroidism. Donor details come from another sample of the same person, matched by shared clones.

The chain employs TRBV9 and TRBJ1-4; no clear D. Germline assignment: CDR1 SGDLS and CDR2 YYNGEE. V shed 0 bases and J shed 4 bases, with 10 bases lying between them. The CDR3 contains 15 residues. For the CDR3, the DNA is TGTGCCAGCAGCGTAGAGCGGGGTCGTAATGAAAAACTGTTTTTT. Amino acids: CASSVERGRNEKLFF. Combining the CDR3 with reference TRBV9 and TRBJ1-4 gives the whole variable domain DSGVTQTPKHLITATGQRVTLRCSPRSGDLSVYWYQQSLDQGLQFLIQYYNGEERAKGNILERFSAQQFPDLHSELNLSSLELGDSALYFCASSVERGRNEKLFFGSGTQLSVL.

This clonotype was seen repeatedly, ten times or more. A read error may produce the germline difference seen at one junction end. The rearrangement joins TRBV2 to TRBJ1-5; D unclear. The CDR3 runs 13 residues. CDR1 is SNHLY and CDR2 is FYNNEI in the germline V gene. The CDR3 spells CASSDGSNQPQHF. CDR3 coding DNA: TGCGCCAGCAGTGATGGCAGCAATCAGCCCCAGCATTTT. The full variable domain, completed using reference TRBV2 and TRBJ1-5, is EPEVTQTPSHQVTQMGQEVILRCVPISNHLYFYWYRQILGQKVEFLVSFYNNEISEKSEIFDDQFSVERPDGSNFTLKIRSTKLEDSAMYFCASSDGSNQPQHFGDGTRLSIL.

This clonotype was counted a few times. The chain carries TRBV20-1 and TRBJ2-7; D possibly corresponds to TRBD2 (5 bases). Trimming removed 5 bases at V and 0 bases at J, with 20 bases between. Per the germline V gene, CDR1 is DFQATT and CDR2 is SNEGSKA (reference sequence). The CDR3 extends over 16 amino acids. CDR3 residues: CSALPLGAARSYEQYF. For the CDR3, the DNA is TGCAGTGCTCTACCTTTAGGAGCGGCCCGCTCCTACGAGCAGTACTTC.

The gene calls are TRBV2 and TRBJ1-3, with unresolved D. The CDR3 sequence is 14 residues long. Trimming pared 5 bases from V and 0 bases from J, leaving 8 bases between. The germline CDR1 and CDR2 sequences are SNHLY and FYNNEI. CDR3 region: CASSYLGSGNTIYF. DNA of the CDR3: TGTGCCAGCAGTTATCTCGGCTCTGGAAACACCATATATTTT.

The rearrangement joins TRBV6-1 to TRBJ2-7; either TRBD1 or TRBD2 may fit D (5 bases each). V was shortened by 8 bases and J by 4 bases, with 24 bases between the two germline ends. This CDR3 is 16 amino acids long. Germline V CDR1 and CDR2: MNHNS, SASEGT. CDR3 amino acids: CASGGWGVQTKYEQYF. The CDR3 nucleotides read TGTGCCAGCGGAGGATGGGGCGTCCAGACCAAATACGAGCAGTACTTC.

Ten or more counts support this clonotype. The chain has TRBV19 and TRBJ1-2; D is undetermined. CDR1 is LNHDA, CDR2 SQIVND, per germline (reference sequence). V lost 8 bases and J lost 5, with 3 bases in between. This CDR3 region has 9 residues. The CDR3 DNA sequence: TGTGCCAGTGGATATGGCTACACCTTC. This gives the protein CASGYGYTF.

This clonotype was seen just once. Since a much larger clone is just one base distant, this may be a read error. This chain joins TRBV10-3 and TRBJ1-1; 7 bases align to TRBD1. The CDR3 spans 13 residues. In germline, CDR1 is ENHRY, CDR2 SYGVKD. J gave up 6 bases and V 9 bases, and 10 bases lay outside the gene matches. CDR3 amino acids: CAIADRVGPEAFF. The CDR3 DNA reads as TGTGCCATAGCTGACAGGGTTGGCCCTGAAGCTTTCTTT.

The genes are TRBV2 and TRBJ2-7; possibly TRBD1 or TRBD2 for D (6 bases each). This CDR3 is 14 amino acids long. V lost 6 bases, J lost 2 bases, and 14 bases lay in between. CDR1 and CDR2 (germline): SNHLY, FYNNEI. The CDR3 here is CASSSLGGPYEQYF. Written as DNA, the CDR3 is TGTGCCAGCAGCTCCCTCGGGGGCCCCTACGAGCAGTACTTC.

The chain is built from TRBV10-3 and TRBJ2-3; D may be TRBD1 (6 bases). The CDR3 spans 16 residues. Germline CDR1 ENHRY, CDR2 SYGVKD. The V end lost 0 bases, the J end lost 0 bases, and 10 bases lay between the germline ends. CDR3 bases: TGTGCCATCAGTGAGTCGAGAGGGGGTAGCACAGATACGCAGTATTTT. Residues: CAISESRGGSTDTQYF.

This clonotype was counted ten times or more. The rearrangement uses TRBV27 and TRBJ1-1; D unresolved. Germline V gene sequence: CDR1 MNHEY, CDR2 SMNVEV (reference sequence). V dropped 3 bases and J dropped 1 base, with 6 bases sitting between them. This CDR3 has 13 amino acids. The CDR3 DNA is TGTGCCAGCAGTTTGTCCGCGAACACTGAAGCTTTCTTT. This sequence encodes CASSLSANTEAFF.

The chain is built from TRBV2 and TRBJ2-7; no definite D call. CDR1 and CDR2 from the germline V gene are SNHLY and FYNNEI. The CDR3 extends over 13 amino acids. Trimming pared 5 bases from V and 3 bases from J, leaving 11 bases between. DNA for the CDR3: TGTGCCAGCAGTTTGGGCGCGTTCTACGAGCAGTACTTC. Protein sequence: CASSLGAFYEQYF.

CDR3 coding DNA: TGTGCCGATCTCATCCGGAATAATTCACCCCTCCACTTT. As protein: CADLIRNNSPLHF. This chain connects TRBV7-9 to TRBJ1-6, with D hard to call. The CDR3 totals 13 residues. From germline, CDR1 is SEHNR and CDR2 FQNEAQ (reference sequence). Deletions cut 11 bases from V and 5 bases from J, with 13 bases between. The full variable domain, with the rest looked up from reference TRBV7-9 and TRBJ1-6, is DTGVSQNPRHKITKRGQNVTFRCDPISEHNRLYWYRQTLGQGPEFLTYFQNEAQLEKSRLLSDRFSAERPKGSFSTLEIQRTEQGDSAMYLCADLIRNNSPLHFGNGTRLTVT.

The V gene is TRBV2, the J gene TRBJ2-7, with D uncertain. V gave up 6 bases and J gave up 5 bases, with 23 bases separating them. The CDR3 is 16 residues long. Per germline, CDR1 SNHLY and CDR2 FYNNEI. The CDR3 protein is CASRTTPPLGDHEQYF. The CDR3 DNA is TGTGCCAGCAGGACCACCCCTCCTTTAGGAGATCACGAGCAGTACTTC.

This chain links TRBV25-1 with TRBJ2-6, with a tentative D call TRBD2 (6 bases). V was pared by 8 bases and J by 0 bases, with 8 bases between. CDR1 is MGHDK, CDR2 SYGVNS, per germline. The CDR3 loop spans 14 amino acids. The CDR3 nucleotides are TGTGCCAGCTTGGGAGGCTCTGGGGCCAACGTCCTGACTTTC. This codes for CASLGGSGANVLTF. Together with reference TRBV25-1 and TRBJ2-6, the CDR3 gives the full variable domain: EADIYQTPRYLVIGTGKKITLECSQTMGHDKMYWYQQDPGMELHLIHYSYGVNSTEKGDLSSESTVSRIRTEHFPLTLESARPSHTSQYLCASLGGSGANVLTFGAGSRLTVL.

This clonotype was counted many times. The chain links TRBV19 to TRBJ2-7; D is possibly TRBD1 (6 bases). V gave up 4 bases and J gave up 3 bases, with 10 bases separating them. This CDR3 is built from 13 residues. Germline CDR1 LNHDA, CDR2 SQIVND (reference sequence). The chain's CDR3 is CASSTRQDYEQYF. The CDR3 region has the DNA TGTGCCAGTAGTACCCGACAGGACTACGAGCAGTACTTC. The full variable domain, completed using reference TRBV19 and TRBJ2-7, is DGGITQSPKYLFRKEGQNVTLSCEQNLNHDAMYWYRQDPGQGLRLIYYSQIVNDFQKGDIAEGYSVSREKKESFPLTVTSAQKNPTAFYLCASSTRQDYEQYFGPGTRLTVT.

Many counts were recorded for this clonotype. The J gene is TRBJ2-7, the V gene TRBV5-1; a weak D match, TRBD2 (5 bases). The CDR3 runs 14 residues. From germline, CDR1 is SGHRS and CDR2 YFSETQ. V gave up 1 base and J gave up 2 bases, with 10 bases separating them. The CDR3 protein is CASSLTSTTYEQYF. The CDR3 region has the DNA TGCGCCAGCAGCTTGACTAGTACCACCTACGAGCAGTACTTC.

The rearrangement joins TRBV2 to TRBJ2-2; perhaps TRBD1 as D (6 bases). CDR1 and CDR2 from the germline V gene are SNHLY and FYNNEI. This CDR3 contains 16 residues. The V gene lost 5 bases and the J gene lost 1 base, with 14 bases spanning the gap. The CDR3 protein is CASSPRQAENTGELFF. The DNA of the CDR3 is TGTGCCAGCAGTCCGAGACAGGCGGAGAACACCGGGGAGCTGTTTTTT.

This clonotype was seen more than once but under ten times. The chain is built from TRBV12-5 and TRBJ1-1; D gene ambiguous. Looked up from germline, CDR1 is LGHNT and CDR2 is FRNRAP. V lost 2 bases to trimming and J lost 2 bases, with 6 bases between them. The CDR3 sequence is 13 residues long. CDR3 amino acids: CASGLLDNTEAFF. The CDR3 nucleotides read TGTGCTAGTGGTTTGTTGGATAACACTGAAGCTTTCTTT.

This clonotype was found many times. The V gene is TRBV6-5, the J gene TRBJ1-5; D remains unclear. V was trimmed by 2 bases and J by 7 bases, leaving 9 bases between them. Per the germline V gene, CDR1 is MNHEY and CDR2 is SVGAGI. This CDR3 contains 13 residues. In DNA form, the CDR3 reads TGTGCCAGCAGTTACAATTGGGGACAGCCCCAGCATTTT. As protein: CASSYNWGQPQHF.

The gene calls are TRBV2 and TRBJ1-5; D unclear. Looked up from germline, CDR1 is SNHLY and CDR2 is FYNNEI. V was shortened by 7 bases and J by 7 bases, with 17 bases between the two germline ends. CDR3 size: 14 residues. The DNA for the CDR3 is TGTGCCAGCACCCGGAGAGGATCACTCCAGCCCCAGCATTTT. It translates to CASTRRGSLQPQHF.

This clonotype was observed at least ten times. V usage is TRBV5-1 and J usage is TRBJ1-6; no clear D. This CDR3 has 13 residues. Germline V gene lookup returns CDR1 SGHRS and CDR2 YFSETQ. Trimming shortened V by 0 bases and J by 14 bases, and 12 bases separated the two germline ends. For the CDR3, the DNA is TGCGCCAGCAGCTTGGTACCCTCGGAGACCCTCCACTTT. It specifies CASSLVPSETLHF.

The chain joins TRBV9 to TRBJ2-5; D might be TRBD2 (5 bases). The ends were cut back, 0 bases at V and 11 bases at J, with 14 bases in the middle. The CDR3 length is 13 residues. The germline V gene has CDR1 SGDLS and CDR2 YYNGEE. In DNA, the CDR3 is TGTGCCAGCAGCGTAGAGCTTAGCGAAGAGCAGTACTTC. It translates to CASSVELSEEQYF.

This clonotype showed up just a few times. This chain links TRBV24-1 with TRBJ1-5; 7 bases fit TRBD1. This CDR3 contains 17 residues. From germline, CDR1 is KGHDR and CDR2 SFDVKD. V dropped 3 bases and J dropped 4; count of bases not matched to a gene: 11. The CDR3 spells CATSDPEGDSSNQPQHF. The CDR3 nucleotides are TGTGCCACCAGTGATCCCGAGGGGGACAGTTCTAATCAGCCCCAGCATTTT.

The genes are TRBV7-6 and TRBJ2-7, with TRBD1 matching over 11 bases. The J segment lost 5 bases and the V segment lost 5 bases, leaving 5 bases of the junction unmatched. The CDR3 covers 14 residues. CDR1 is SGHVS, CDR2 FNYEAQ, per germline. The CDR3 sequence is CASSPRDRGDEQYF. In nucleotides, the CDR3 is TGTGCCAGCAGCCCCCGGGACAGGGGGGACGAGCAGTACTTC.

This clonotype occurred a few times. The chain employs TRBV19 and TRBJ2-2; no firm D call. Trimming left V 5 bases short and J 5 bases short, with 9 bases between. Germline V lookup: CDR1 LNHDA, CDR2 SQIVND (reference sequence). The length of the CDR3 is 13 residues. The CDR3: CASSSSFTGELFF. The DNA of the CDR3 is TGTGCCAGTAGTTCGAGCTTTACCGGGGAGCTGTTTTTT. The full variable domain, in which reference TRBV19 and TRBJ2-2 provide the parts outside the CDR3, is DGGITQSPKYLFRKEGQNVTLSCEQNLNHDAMYWYRQDPGQGLRLIYYSQIVNDFQKGDIAEGYSVSREKKESFPLTVTSAQKNPTAFYLCASSSSFTGELFFGEGSRLTVL.

The chain has TRBV29-1 and TRBJ2-5; D remains unclear. The germline V and J ends were trimmed by 8 bases and 7 bases, with 14 bases remaining between them. The CDR3 runs 11 residues. In germline, CDR1 is SQVTM, CDR2 ANQGSEA. Written as DNA, the CDR3 is TGCAGCTTAACCGCCAGAGGGACCCAGTACTTC. Its translation is CSLTARGTQYF.

The chain uses TRBV7-9 and TRBJ1-6; the match to TRBD1 covers 7 bases. Unmatched junction bases numbered 6, after V lost 2 bases and J lost 5 bases. Germline lookup yields CDR1 SEHNR and CDR2 FQNEAQ (reference sequence). The CDR3 length is 16 residues. As DNA, the CDR3 is TGTGCCAGCAGCTTAAGGGGGCCTGGAGATAATTCACCCCTCCACTTT. This sequence encodes CASSLRGPGDNSPLHF.

The chain carries TRBV12-3 or TRBV12-4 and TRBJ1-2; possibly TRBD1 for D (6 bases). The V end was cut by 3 bases, the J end by 4 bases, with 12 bases between. The CDR3 length is 14 residues. The CDR3 region is CASSFAGVTYGYTF. Here the CDR3 DNA reads TGTGCCAGCAGTTTTGCAGGGGTGACCTATGGCTACACCTTC.

This clonotype was detected only a few times. This chain links TRBV2 with TRBJ1-1; D gene unclear. The V gene's germline CDR1 is SNHLY and CDR2 FYNNEI. Trimming took 6 bases from V and 7 from J, leaving 12 bases between them. The CDR3 consists of 12 residues. CDR3 loop: CASSRGGIEAFF. CDR3 in DNA: TGTGCCAGCAGCCGCGGAGGGATTGAAGCTTTCTTT.

This clonotype was seen repeatedly, ten times or more. The gene calls are TRBV7-9 and TRBJ1-1; possibly TRBD1 for D (6 bases). The CDR3 extends over 13 amino acids. V lost 0 bases to trimming and J lost 12 bases, with 14 bases between them. CDR1 is SEHNR and CDR2 is FQNEAQ in the germline V gene (reference sequence). CDR3 loop: CASSLAMGAETFF. The CDR3 DNA reads as TGTGCCAGCAGCTTAGCGATGGGGGCTGAGACTTTCTTT.

Concerning this clonotype: A much more abundant neighbour one base away suggests this may be a read error. The genes are TRBV19 and TRBJ2-7; D gene ambiguous. The CDR3 length is 15 residues. The germline CDR1 and CDR2 sequences are LNHDA and SQIVND (reference sequence). The CDR3: CASSMTGRPSCEQYF. Written as DNA, the CDR3 is TGTGCCAGTAGTATGACTGGACGGCCTTCCTGCGAGCAGTACTTC. Complete variable domain (other parts from reference TRBV19 and TRBJ2-7): DGGITQSPKYLFRKEGQNVTLSCEQNLNHDAMYWYRQDPGQGLRLIYYSQIVNDFQKGDIAEGYSVSREKKESFPLTVTSAQKNPTAFYLCASSMTGRPSCEQYFGPGTRLTVT.